The 30 T cell receptor beta chains presented below share a single source sample, sequenced in a study of blood T cell repertoires in COVID-19. Profiled with immunoSEQ multiplex PCR; TCRdb holds only in-frame clones, not every one. Altogether approximately 330,000 clones are present, 80% to 90% being singletons, with the ten largest covering approximately 9.4%. The sequencing sample was made of peripheral blood. The receptors were sampled from a man aged 25 to 40 with COVID-19, enrolled during active disease.

This chain joins TRBV20-1 and TRBJ2-1; D gene unclear. The CDR3 consists of 11 residues. Germline CDR1 DFQATT, CDR2 SNEGSKA (reference sequence). The V and J ends lost 4 bases and 5 bases respectively, with 6 bases between them. CDR3 DNA sequence: TGCAGTGCTACAGGTCACAATGAGCAGTTCTTC. Residues: CSATGHNEQFF.

On this clone: The junction departs from the called germline gene at one end, perhaps through a read error. The V and J genes are TRBV5-1 and TRBJ1-6; 7 nucleotides align to TRBD1. Per the germline V gene, CDR1 is SGHRS and CDR2 is YFSETQ. There are 15 residues in the CDR3. CDR3 in amino acids: CASSNTQGYNSPLHF. Written as DNA, the CDR3 is TGCGCCAGCAGTAACACACAGGGGTATAACTCACCCCTCCACTTT.

The chain is built from TRBV27 and TRBJ2-1; D may be TRBD1 (5 bases). This CDR3 contains 13 residues. CDR1 is MNHEY, CDR2 SMNVEV, per germline (reference sequence). The V end lost 6 bases, the J end lost 9 bases, and 15 bases lay between the germline ends. The CDR3 sequence is CASSLGTGFEQFF. As DNA, the CDR3 is TGTGCCAGCAGCCTTGGTACAGGATTTGAGCAGTTCTTC.

This chain connects TRBV7-3 to TRBJ1-4; the D is unclear. The germline gives CDR1 SGHTA, CDR2 FQGTGA. CDR3 length: 10 amino acids. V shed 5 bases and J shed 9 bases, with 4 bases lying between them. This CDR3 reads CASSQKKLFF. The CDR3 DNA reads as TGTGCCAGCAGCCAAAAAAAACTGTTTTTT. The complete variable domain, with remaining parts taken from reference TRBV7-3 and TRBJ1-4, reads GAGVSQTPSNKVTEKGKYVELRCDPISGHTALYWYRQSLGQGPEFLIYFQGTGAADDSGLPNDRFFAVRPEGSVSTLKIQRTERGDSAVYLCASSQKKLFFGSGTQLSVL.

This chain uses TRBV7-2 with TRBJ2-1, with a weak D call TRBD2 (6 bases). Germline loops: CDR1 SGHTA, CDR2 FQGNSA. V shed 2 bases and J shed 14 bases, with 13 bases lying between them. The CDR3 runs to 12 residues. CDR3 residues: CASSLTRDREFF. The CDR3 DNA follows: TGTGCCAGCAGCTTAACGCGGGACCGAGAGTTCTTC.

J is TRBJ2-1 and V is TRBV6-5; the match to TRBD2 covers 9 bases. The germline gives CDR1 MNHEY, CDR2 SVGAGI. Trimming took 0 bases from V and 9 from J; bases not matched to a gene: 9. CDR3 length: 16 residues. DNA of the CDR3: TGTGCCAGCAGTTACTCCGGCGGGAGGGGAACTGCTGAGCAGTTCTTC. Translating gives CASSYSGGRGTAEQFF.

In its sample, this clone was seen once. V and J are TRBV6-5 and TRBJ1-1; TRBD1 might be the D (5 bases). The V end was cut by 6 bases, the J end by 4 bases, with 15 bases between. The CDR3 loop spans 14 amino acids. Germline values: CDR1 MNHEY, CDR2 SVGAGI. CDR3 sequence reads: CASSAGAGFTEAFF. The CDR3 DNA reads TGTGCCAGCAGCGCCGGAGCAGGGTTCACTGAAGCTTTCTTT.

The chain carries TRBV9 and TRBJ1-1; D perhaps matches TRBD1 (5 bases). CDR1 is SGDLS, CDR2 YYNGEE, per germline. CDR3 length equals 15 residues. V shed 0 bases and J shed 1 base, with 10 bases lying between them. The CDR3 nucleotides are TGTGCCAGCAGCGTAGATTGGACATCGAACACTGAAGCTTTCTTT. Its translation: CASSVDWTSNTEAFF.

V is TRBV3-1 (or the pseudogene TRBV3-2) and J is TRBJ2-1, with 9 nucleotides matching TRBD1. This CDR3 region has 13 residues. With V trimmed by 4 bases and J by 9 bases, 4 bases remained unmatched. The germline CDR1 and CDR2 sequences are LGHDT and YNNKEL (reference sequence). Written as DNA, the CDR3 is TGTGCCAGCAGCCCCTCGACAGGGGGTGAGCAGTTCTTC. Amino acid sequence: CASSPSTGGEQFF.

This clone appeared a single time. The genes are TRBV6-5 and TRBJ1-2; D not certain. The CDR3 contains 16 residues. CDR1 and CDR2 (germline): MNHEY, SVGAGI. V lost 4 bases to trimming and J lost 0 bases, with 15 bases between them. CDR3 DNA: TGTGCCAGCAGTTTGCGATGGGCAGCACCTAACTATGGCTACACCTTC. Its protein product is CASSLRWAAPNYGYTF.

The chain joins TRBV5-4 to TRBJ2-7; 10 bases map to TRBD1. V lost 4 bases, J lost 2 bases, and 6 bases stayed unmatched. The CDR3 runs 15 residues. CDR1 and CDR2 from the germline V gene are SGHNT and YYREEE (reference sequence). DNA for the CDR3: TGTGCCAGCAGCATATCCGGGACAGGGGCCTACGAGCAGTACTTC. It yields the protein CASSISGTGAYEQYF.

The rearrangement joins TRBV29-1 to TRBJ1-1, with 9 bases lining up with TRBD1. The CDR3 sequence is 13 residues long. Germline trimming cut 5 bases from V and 6 bases from J; bases unmatched to any gene: 7. Germline V gives CDR1 SQVTM, CDR2 ANQGSEA. The DNA for the CDR3 is TGCAGCGTTTTTCGACAGGGGGTGGCTGAAGCTTTCTTT. The encoded protein is CSVFRQGVAEAFF.

V and J are TRBV6-2 or TRBV6-3 and TRBJ2-5; TRBD1 matches at 8 bases. With 1 base clipped from V and 3 bases from J, the junction kept 7 bases outside the gene matches. The CDR3 is 16 amino acids. Germline CDR1 reads MNHEY; CDR2 reads SVGEGT. CDR3 sequence: CASSYLAGGPKETQYF. CDR3 in DNA: TGTGCCAGCAGTTACTTGGCAGGGGGCCCAAAAGAGACCCAGTACTTC.

J is TRBJ1-3 and V is TRBV5-6, with a weak D call TRBD1 (5 bases). Germline CDR1 reads SGHDT; CDR2 reads YYEEEE. This CDR3 contains 15 residues. V lost 4 bases, J lost 2 bases, and 13 bases lay in between. DNA for the CDR3: TGTGCCAGCAGCCCGGCATTGGGGCCTGGAAACACCATATATTTT. This sequence encodes CASSPALGPGNTIYF.

For this clone: Additional DNA sequences in this sample encode the identical CDR3. The chain uses TRBV11-2 and TRBJ2-7; tentatively, D is TRBD1 (5 bases). In germline, CDR1 is SGHAT, CDR2 FQNNGV. The CDR3 contains 14 residues. The ends were cut back, 1 base at V and 1 base at J, with 8 bases in the middle. The CDR3 sequence: CASSLAPGSYEQYF. The DNA of the CDR3 is TGTGCCAGCAGCTTAGCCCCAGGGTCCTACGAGCAGTACTTC. Using reference TRBV11-2 and TRBJ2-7 for the parts outside the CDR3, the full variable domain is EAGVAQSPRYKIIEKRQSVAFWCNPISGHATLYWYQQILGQGPKLLIQFQNNGVVDDSQLPKDRFSAERLKGVDSTLKIQPAKLEDSAVYLCASSLAPGSYEQYFGPGTRLTVT.

This chain joins TRBV7-2 and TRBJ1-3; D remains unclear. This CDR3 spans 14 amino acids. The germline V gene has CDR1 SGHTA and CDR2 FQGNSA. Trimming cost V 1 base and J 3 bases, with 7 bases left between them. CDR3 nucleotides: TGTGCCAGCAGCTTAGGGTACAGTGGAAACACCATATATTTT. It translates to CASSLGYSGNTIYF.

The chain links TRBV5-4 to TRBJ2-1, with 7 bases matching TRBD2. CDR3 size: 14 residues. With 1 base clipped from V and 9 bases from J, the junction kept 7 bases outside the gene matches. Per germline, CDR1 SGHNT and CDR2 YYREEE (reference sequence). The CDR3 sequence: CASSLQGREGEQFF. The CDR3 nucleotides read TGTGCCAGCAGCTTGCAGGGCAGGGAGGGTGAGCAGTTCTTC.

V is TRBV5-4 and J is TRBJ2-2; D is undetermined. CDR1 is SGHNT, CDR2 YYREEE, per germline (reference sequence). V was trimmed by 3 bases and J by 0 bases, leaving 9 bases between them. The CDR3 runs 15 residues. CDR3 residues: CASSWALTNTGELFF. DNA of the CDR3: TGTGCCAGCAGCTGGGCACTCACGAACACCGGGGAGCTGTTTTTT.

Concerning this clone: This CDR3 is also generated by other DNA sequences in the sample. The genes are TRBV6-1 and TRBJ2-7; tentative D call: TRBD1 (7 bases). The CDR3 loop spans 13 amino acids. V was cut by 2 bases and J by 3 bases, with 8 bases left in between. CDR1 is MNHNS, CDR2 SASEGT, per germline. The CDR3: CASSEQGGYEQYF. In DNA, the CDR3 is TGTGCCAGCAGTGAACAGGGGGGCTACGAGCAGTACTTC.

This clone was counted ten times or more. The chain couples TRBV12-3 or TRBV12-4 to TRBJ1-1; D possibly corresponds to TRBD1 (5 bases). This CDR3 has 11 residues. Trimming took off 6 bases at V and 8 bases at J, with 10 bases between the two ends. The CDR3 sequence is CASSRGGEAFF. The CDR3 bases are TGTGCCAGCAGCCGGGGGGGGGAAGCTTTCTTT.

This chain connects TRBV9 to TRBJ1-1, with TRBD1 as a possible D gene (5 bases). The CDR3 runs 13 residues. Trimming took 4 bases from V and 3 from J, leaving 10 bases between them. The germline CDR1 and CDR2 sequences are SGDLS and YYNGEE. The CDR3, as DNA: TGTGCCAGCAGCCAGGGTCTGTACACTGAAGCTTTCTTT. Its protein is CASSQGLYTEAFF.

DNA for the CDR3: TGTGCCAGCTCACCACGGCGAGACAGATCTAACTATGGCTACACCTTC. Its translation: CASSPRRDRSNYGYTF. The chain couples TRBV18 to TRBJ1-2; a weak D match, TRBD1 (5 bases). V was pared by 1 base and J by 0 bases, with 12 bases between. Per germline, CDR1 KGHSH and CDR2 LQKENI. There are 16 residues in the CDR3.

The chain has TRBV7-2 and TRBJ1-2; TRBD1 is a possible D gene (5 bases). Germline CDR1 is SGHTA and CDR2 is FQGNSA. Between the trimmed V and J ends, which lost 8 bases and 8 bases, there was a span of 24 bases. The CDR3 is 15 amino acids. CDR3 protein: CASHSPMKQARGYTF. The CDR3 bases are TGTGCCAGCCACTCCCCGATGAAACAGGCTCGCGGCTACACCTTC. Full variable domain (remainder filled in from reference TRBV7-2 and TRBJ1-2): GAGVSQSPSNKVTEKGKDVELRCDPISGHTALYWYRQSLGQGLEFLIYFQGNSAPDKSGLPSDRFSAERTGGSVSTLTIQRTQQEDSAVYLCASHSPMKQARGYTFGSGTRLTVV.

The rearrangement uses TRBV4-2 and TRBJ2-3; TRBD2 matches at 9 bases. V shed 4 bases and J 5 bases; nucleotides not matched to a gene: 7. CDR3 length: 15 residues. The germline gives CDR1 LGHNA, CDR2 YNFKEQ. CDR3 in DNA: TGTGCCAGCAGCCCCGGGGGCGGGAGGGAAGATACGCAGTATTTT. This translates into CASSPGGGREDTQYF.

The chain uses TRBV6-6 and TRBJ2-5; TRBD2 agrees at 9 bases. V gave up 0 bases and J gave up 5 bases; unmatched junction bases: 7. Per germline, CDR1 MNHNY and CDR2 SVGAGI (reference sequence). The length of the CDR3 is 16 residues. DNA for the CDR3: TGTGCCAGCAGTTACTCGAGGCTAGCGGGACGGGAGACCCAGTACTTC. It is translated as CASSYSRLAGRETQYF.

This rearrangement joins TRBV19 to TRBJ1-2; TRBD1 matches 8 bases. CDR1 and CDR2 from the germline V gene are LNHDA and SQIVND (reference sequence). CDR3 length: 13 residues. The junction had 4 bases not matched to a gene; V was cut back by 6 bases and J by 4 bases. The CDR3 DNA reads TGTGCCAGTAGCCCCGACAGGGGCTATGGCTACACCTTC. Amino acid sequence: CASSPDRGYGYTF.

V usage is TRBV5-1 and J usage is TRBJ1-2, with 7 bases aligning to TRBD1. J gave up 5 bases and V 0 bases, and 4 bases lay outside the gene matches. The CDR3 extends over 14 amino acids. Germline V gene data show CDR1 as SGHRS and CDR2 as YFSETQ. This CDR3 reads CASSLAQTGYGYTF. The DNA of the CDR3 is TGCGCCAGCAGCTTGGCCCAGACAGGGTATGGCTACACCTTC.

The chain links TRBV27 to TRBJ1-2; 8 positions agree with TRBD1. V dropped 3 bases and J dropped 3; count of bases not matched to a gene: 6. From germline, CDR1 is MNHEY and CDR2 SMNVEV (reference sequence). This CDR3 has 15 amino acids. CDR3 coding DNA: TGTGCCAGCAGTTTCGAGGGACAGGCTTACTATGGCTACACCTTC. It specifies CASSFEGQAYYGYTF.

This clone was found a few times. The V gene is TRBV7-2, the J gene TRBJ2-7; D is perhaps TRBD2 (6 bases). CDR1 is SGHTA, CDR2 FQGNSA, per germline. V was trimmed by 3 bases and J by 6 bases, leaving 15 bases between them. This CDR3 spans 14 amino acids. The CDR3 DNA sequence: TGTGCCAGCAGCTTCTACGGCGGGGACTCCGAGCAGTACTTC. Residues: CASSFYGGDSEQYF.

The chain uses TRBV28 and TRBJ1-2; 9 bases line up with TRBD1. J was trimmed by 4 bases and V by 6 bases; bases with no gene match: 6. Germline CDR1 is MDHEN and CDR2 is SYDVKM. The length of the CDR3 is 14 residues. The CDR3 sequence is CASSGTGLFYGYTF. The CDR3 region has the DNA TGTGCCAGCAGCGGGACAGGGCTATTCTATGGCTACACCTTC.